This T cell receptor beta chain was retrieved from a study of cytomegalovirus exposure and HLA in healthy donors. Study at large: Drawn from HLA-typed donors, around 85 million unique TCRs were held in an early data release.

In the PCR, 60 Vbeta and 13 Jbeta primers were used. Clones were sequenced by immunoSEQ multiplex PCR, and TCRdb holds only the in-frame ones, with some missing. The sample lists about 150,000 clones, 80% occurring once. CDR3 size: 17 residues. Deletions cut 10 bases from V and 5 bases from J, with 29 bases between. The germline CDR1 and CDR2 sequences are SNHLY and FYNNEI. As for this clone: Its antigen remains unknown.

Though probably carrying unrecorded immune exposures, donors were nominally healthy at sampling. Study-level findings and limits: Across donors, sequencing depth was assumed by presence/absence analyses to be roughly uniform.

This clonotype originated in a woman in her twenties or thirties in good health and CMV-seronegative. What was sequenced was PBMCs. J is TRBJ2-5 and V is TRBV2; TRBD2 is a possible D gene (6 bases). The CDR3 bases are TGTGCCACCACACCCGTCGGGCCAGCCGGGGGTGGGGAGACCCAGTACTTC. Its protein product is CATTPVGPAGGGETQYF.